These 27 T cell receptor beta chains originate from one sample sequenced in a study of cytomegalovirus exposure and HLA in healthy donors. Use of 60 Vbeta and 13 Jbeta primers characterized the PCR. The assay was immunoSEQ multiplex PCR, and TCRdb's table has in-frame clones only and misses some. The sample comprises tens of thousands of clones, approximately 75% of which are singletons, and 9% to 14% rests with the top ten. Material for sequencing was PBMCs. Receptor source: a woman aged 40 to 50 in good health and CMV-seropositive.

The genes are TRBV5-1 and TRBJ1-6; 7 nucleotides agree with TRBD1. V gave up 4 bases and J gave up 10 bases; unmatched junction bases: 17. This CDR3 has 17 residues. Germline CDR1 SGHRS, CDR2 YFSETQ. CDR3 amino acids: CASSLDPQDRWGSPLHF. The CDR3 bases are TGCGCCAGCAGCCTGGACCCCCAGGACAGGTGGGGGTCACCCCTCCACTTT. The whole variable domain, filled in from reference TRBV5-1 and TRBJ1-6, reads KAGVTQTPRYLIKTRGQQVTLSCSPISGHRSVSWYQQTPGQGLQFLFEYFSETQRNKGNFPGRFSGRQFSNSRSEMNVSTLELGDSALYLCASSLDPQDRWGSPLHFGNGTRLTVT.

This clone was picked up a small number of times. This chain joins TRBV6-8 and TRBJ1-2; 7 positions agree with TRBD1. CDR1 is MNHGY, CDR2 SAAAGT, per germline. The trim removed 2 bases at V and 7 bases at J, leaving 7 bases unmatched. The CDR3 runs to 14 residues. DNA for the CDR3: TGTGCCAGCAGTTACGATTCACAGGGGCCTGGCTACACCTTC. Residues: CASSYDSQGPGYTF.

This clone was counted a few times. The rearrangement uses TRBV2 and TRBJ1-6; D possibly corresponds to TRBD1 (5 bases). Per the germline V gene, CDR1 is SNHLY and CDR2 is FYNNEI. Trimming shortened V by 4 bases and J by 13 bases, and 14 bases separated the two germline ends. The CDR3 length is 13 residues. This chain's CDR3 is CASSVGGLKPLHF. As DNA, the CDR3 is TGTGCCAGCAGTGTGGGGGGTTTGAAGCCCCTCCACTTT.

This chain connects TRBV7-8 to TRBJ2-2; 10 nucleotides line up with TRBD2. The CDR3 is 17 amino acids. The germline gives CDR1 SGHVS, CDR2 FQNEAQ. The ends lost 5 bases at V and 3 bases at J; junction bases unmatched: 9. DNA for the CDR3: TGTGCCAGCAGCGTGAACAGCGGGGGGGCCGACACCGGGGAGCTGTTTTTT. Its translation: CASSVNSGGADTGELFF.

This clone was recorded a few times. The gene calls are TRBV5-6 and TRBJ1-1; 8 bases map to TRBD1. The CDR3 sequence is 16 residues long. Germline values: CDR1 SGHDT, CDR2 YYEEEE. The J segment lost 5 bases and the V segment lost 1 base, leaving 10 bases of the junction unmatched. As DNA, the CDR3 is TGTGCCAGCAGCTTGAGGTCCAGGGGGCCTCGAACTGAAGCTTTCTTT. Amino acid sequence: CASSLRSRGPRTEAFF.

This chain connects TRBV29-1 to TRBJ1-3; 10 bases are a match to TRBD1. Germline-derived CDR1 and CDR2 are SQVTM and ANQGSEA. The V segment lost 6 bases and the J segment 3 bases; nucleotides outside the gene matches: 8. This CDR3 is built from 15 residues. The DNA for the CDR3 is TGCAGCGTGGCCGGGACAGGGGCTTTTGGAAACACCATATATTTT. Protein: CSVAGTGAFGNTIYF.

This chain connects TRBV5-4 to TRBJ1-2; 7 nucleotides agree with TRBD1. The CDR3 is 13 amino acids. The V and J ends lost 4 bases and 4 bases, in that order; junction bases with no gene match: 4. Germline values: CDR1 SGHNT, CDR2 YYREEE (reference sequence). CDR3 nucleotide sequence: TGTGCCAGCAGCCCGGGACAGTCCTATGGCTACACCTTC. It encodes CASSPGQSYGYTF.

A note on this clone: Distinct nucleotide sequences in the sample also encode this CDR3. The chain joins TRBV7-9 to TRBJ2-5; a weak D match, TRBD1 (6 bases). CDR1 SEHNR and CDR2 FQNEAQ come from the germline V gene (reference sequence). V was shortened by 5 bases and J by 5 bases, with 9 bases between the two germline ends. The CDR3 has 12 residues. The CDR3 is CASSPQGETQYF. The CDR3 DNA sequence: TGTGCCAGCAGCCCCCAGGGGGAGACCCAGTACTTC.

CDR3 in amino acids: CASSMGLAADTQYF. Here the CDR3 DNA reads TGTGCCAGTAGTATGGGACTAGCTGCCGATACGCAGTATTTT. The V gene is TRBV19, the J gene TRBJ2-3; 9 bases fit TRBD2. Germline V gene data show CDR1 as LNHDA and CDR2 as SQIVND (reference sequence). V lost 3 bases and J lost 6; bases outside the gene matches: 4. The CDR3 contains 14 residues.

The chain uses TRBV5-1 and TRBJ2-5; TRBD1 aligns across 7 bases. Germline assignment: CDR1 SGHRS and CDR2 YFSETQ. Trimming cost V 2 bases and J 2 bases; bases outside gene matches: 15. CDR3 size: 18 residues. The CDR3 is CASSLGRRGRGPQETQYF. The CDR3 coding sequence is TGCGCCAGCAGCTTAGGGAGACGAGGAAGGGGGCCTCAAGAGACCCAGTACTTC. The whole variable domain, remainder taken from reference TRBV5-1 and TRBJ2-5, is KAGVTQTPRYLIKTRGQQVTLSCSPISGHRSVSWYQQTPGQGLQFLFEYFSETQRNKGNFPGRFSGRQFSNSRSEMNVSTLELGDSALYLCASSLGRRGRGPQETQYFGPGTRLLVL.

V is TRBV18 and J is TRBJ1-3; possibly TRBD1 for D (5 bases). Trimming removed 4 bases from V and 2 bases from J, with 15 bases in between. Germline V gene lookup returns CDR1 KGHSH and CDR2 LQKENI. The CDR3 consists of 16 residues. The CDR3 sequence is CASSLTQGLAGNTIYF. In DNA, the CDR3 is TGTGCCAGCTCACTTACCCAGGGTTTGGCTGGAAACACCATATATTTT.

This clone is medium-sized by share. The chain employs TRBV4-2 and TRBJ2-7; possibly TRBD2 for D (6 bases). V was clipped by 1 base and J by 4 bases, with 14 bases between them. The CDR3 consists of 15 residues. CDR1 is LGHNA, CDR2 YNFKEQ, per germline. The CDR3 DNA sequence: TGTGCCAGCAGCCAAGGGGGGGTTGACTTGTACGAGCAGTACTTC. This sequence encodes CASSQGGVDLYEQYF.

This clone was detected only a few times. The rearrangement uses TRBV27 and TRBJ2-1; D is ambiguous. Germline CDR1 reads MNHEY; CDR2 reads SMNVEV (reference sequence). V lost 5 bases to trimming and J lost 3 bases, with 5 bases between them. This CDR3 contains 12 residues. CDR3 coding DNA: TGTGCCAGCAGTAACAGCTACAATGAGCAGTTCTTC. Residues: CASSNSYNEQFF.

The V call is TRBV7-7, the J call TRBJ2-3; a possible D gene is TRBD2 (7 bases). The ends were cut back, 5 bases at V and 9 bases at J, with 21 bases in the middle. CDR1 is SSHAT, CDR2 FNYEAQ, per germline (reference sequence). The CDR3 runs to 15 residues. CDR3 DNA: TGTGCCAGCAGCCCCCTTCGGGGGGCCCACACCACGCAGTATTTT. It is translated as CASSPLRGAHTTQYF.

At least ten counts were recorded for this clone. The rearrangement uses TRBV5-4 and TRBJ2-1; possibly TRBD1 for D (5 bases). Germline values: CDR1 SGHNT, CDR2 YYREEE (reference sequence). V shed 4 bases and J shed 9 bases, with 17 bases lying between them. The CDR3 contains 14 residues. The CDR3 DNA sequence: TGTGCCAGCAGCCCGGACACTTCAGCAGGTGAGCAGTTCTTC. Amino acids: CASSPDTSAGEQFF. Full variable domain (missing parts from reference TRBV5-4 and TRBJ2-1): ETGVTQSPTHLIKTRGQQVTLRCSSQSGHNTVSWYQQALGQGPQFIFQYYREEENGRGNFPPRFSGLQFPNYSSELNVNALELDDSALYLCASSPDTSAGEQFFGPGTRLTVL.

The chain recombines TRBV9 with TRBJ1-1; 7 bases fit TRBD1. The J segment lost 6 bases and the V segment lost 3 bases, leaving 5 bases of the junction unmatched. The germline V gene has CDR1 SGDLS and CDR2 YYNGEE. This CDR3 is built from 13 residues. Written as DNA, the CDR3 is TGTGCCAGCAGCGCAACCACAGGGGCTGAAGCTTTCTTT. This translates into CASSATTGAEAFF. Full variable domain (missing parts from reference TRBV9 and TRBJ1-1): DSGVTQTPKHLITATGQRVTLRCSPRSGDLSVYWYQQSLDQGLQFLIQYYNGEERAKGNILERFSAQQFPDLHSELNLSSLELGDSALYFCASSATTGAEAFFGQGTRLTVV.

The DNA of the CDR3 is TGCGCCAGCAGCTACGGGACAGGGTCGGCTGAGCAGTTCTTC. It encodes CASSYGTGSAEQFF. The V call is TRBV5-1, the J call TRBJ2-1, with TRBD1 matching 9 bases. CDR1 and CDR2 from the germline V gene are SGHRS and YFSETQ. There are 14 residues in the CDR3. V shed 3 bases, J shed 9 bases, and the junction held 7 bases outside the gene matches.

This chain connects TRBV4-2 to TRBJ2-5, with D maybe TRBD2 (6 bases). The CDR3 spans 17 residues. CDR1 and CDR2 (germline): LGHNA, YNFKEQ. V lost 4 bases and J lost 3, with 21 bases in between. The chain's CDR3 is CASSPKNGGGAKETQYF. The CDR3 DNA follows: TGTGCCAGCAGCCCGAAAAATGGCGGCGGGGCGAAAGAGACCCAGTACTTC.

This chain uses TRBV4-1 with TRBJ2-7; D remains ambiguous. The CDR3 has 16 residues. Germline-derived CDR1 and CDR2 are MGHRA and YSYEKL. The V gene lost 0 bases and the J gene lost 0 bases, with 12 bases spanning the gap. CDR3 loop: CASSQDQAAISYEQYF. In DNA form, the CDR3 reads TGCGCCAGCAGCCAAGATCAGGCCGCAATCTCCTACGAGCAGTACTTC.

The chain has TRBV19 and TRBJ2-7; a weak D match, TRBD2 (5 bases). Germline values: CDR1 LNHDA, CDR2 SQIVND (reference sequence). CDR3 size: 14 residues. Trimming took off 2 bases at V and 7 bases at J, with 15 bases between the two ends. CDR3 DNA: TGTGCCAGTAGTATACGCCCGGGGAATCGAGAGCAGTACTTC. It yields the protein CASSIRPGNREQYF.

The chain links TRBV9 to TRBJ2-5; TRBD2 might be the D (6 bases). CDR1 and CDR2 from the germline V gene are SGDLS and YYNGEE. Trimming took 4 bases from V and 5 from J, leaving 12 bases between them. The CDR3 is made up of 13 amino acids. CDR3 sequence (DNA): TGTGCCAGCAGCTCCGGACTATTGGAGACCCAGTACTTC. The encoded protein is CASSSGLLETQYF.

The count of this clone is one. J is TRBJ2-1 and V is TRBV11-3, with D possibly being TRBD2 (5 bases). With 2 bases removed from V and 10 bases from J, the gap between germline ends came to 15 bases. Germline V gene data show CDR1 as SGHNT and CDR2 as YENEEA. The CDR3 totals 14 residues. In nucleotides, the CDR3 is TGTGCCAGCAGCTTATCGGGGTATTCCCGGGAGCAGTTCTTC. Translated: CASSLSGYSREQFF.

A few counts support this clone. The CDR3 spells CASSPQTGQVSYNEQFF. CDR3 coding DNA: TGTGCCAGCAGCCCCCAAACGGGACAGGTTTCCTACAATGAGCAGTTCTTC. The V call is TRBV11-2, the J call TRBJ2-1, with 8 bases matching TRBD1. V dropped 5 bases and J dropped 1; count of bases not matched to a gene: 10. The germline gives CDR1 SGHAT, CDR2 FQNNGV. The CDR3 has 17 residues.

This clone was counted a few times. The chain carries TRBV7-9 and TRBJ2-2; TRBD1 agrees at 8 bases. The CDR3 consists of 18 residues. Losses at the gene ends were 5 bases for V and 3 bases for J; bases not matched to a gene: 14. Per the germline V gene, CDR1 is SEHNR and CDR2 is FQNEAQ (reference sequence). The CDR3 DNA reads as TGTGCCAGCAGCCCACTGCGCAGGGACAGGCGGTACACCGGGGAGCTGTTTTTT. The encoded protein is CASSPLRRDRRYTGELFF.

This chain connects TRBV5-6 to TRBJ2-7; 7 nucleotides align to TRBD1. Germline V gene data show CDR1 as SGHDT and CDR2 as YYEEEE. V lost 3 bases and J lost 2; bases outside the gene matches: 8. CDR3 length: 15 residues. The CDR3 sequence is CASSSYDRVTYEQYF. The CDR3 DNA follows: TGTGCCAGCAGCTCATACGACAGGGTAACCTACGAGCAGTACTTC. Filled out from reference TRBV5-6 and TRBJ2-7, the complete variable domain reads DAGVTQSPTHLIKTRGQQVTLRCSPKSGHDTVSWYQQALGQGPQFIFQYYEEEERQRGNFPDRFSGHQFPNYSSELNVNALLLGDSALYLCASSSYDRVTYEQYFGPGTRLTVT.

This chain uses TRBV5-6 with TRBJ1-2; D remains ambiguous. The germline CDR1 and CDR2 sequences are SGHDT and YYEEEE. This CDR3 region has 14 residues. The V end lost 0 bases, the J end lost 4 bases, and 10 bases lay between the germline ends. In nucleotides, the CDR3 is TGTGCCAGCAGCTTGGTGGCTCGCTCCTATGGCTACACCTTC. Protein sequence: CASSLVARSYGYTF.

J is TRBJ1-1 and V is TRBV30; TRBD1 is a possible D gene (6 bases). From germline, CDR1 is GTSNPN and CDR2 SVGIG (reference sequence). V was shortened by 0 bases and J by 3 bases, with 11 bases between the two germline ends. The CDR3 totals 14 residues. The CDR3 DNA sequence: TGTGCCTGGAGTGTTACAGGGTGGGACACTGAAGCTTTCTTT. Encoded protein: CAWSVTGWDTEAFF.